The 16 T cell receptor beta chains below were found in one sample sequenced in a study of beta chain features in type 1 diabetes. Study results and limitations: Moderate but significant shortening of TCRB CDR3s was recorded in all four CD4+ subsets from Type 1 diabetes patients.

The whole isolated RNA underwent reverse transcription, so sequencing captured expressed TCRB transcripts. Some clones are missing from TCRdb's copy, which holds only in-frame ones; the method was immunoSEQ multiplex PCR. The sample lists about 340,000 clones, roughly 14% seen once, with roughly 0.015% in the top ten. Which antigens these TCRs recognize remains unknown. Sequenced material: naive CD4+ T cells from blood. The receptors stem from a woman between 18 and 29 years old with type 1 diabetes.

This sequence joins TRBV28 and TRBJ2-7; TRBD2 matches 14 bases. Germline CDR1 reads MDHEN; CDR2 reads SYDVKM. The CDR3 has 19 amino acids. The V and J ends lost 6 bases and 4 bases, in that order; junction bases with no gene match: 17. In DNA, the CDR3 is TGTGCCAGCAGGCTCACTCCTGGACTAGCGGGAGGCCAGCTTTACGAGCAGTACTTC. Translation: CASRLTPGLAGGQLYEQYF.

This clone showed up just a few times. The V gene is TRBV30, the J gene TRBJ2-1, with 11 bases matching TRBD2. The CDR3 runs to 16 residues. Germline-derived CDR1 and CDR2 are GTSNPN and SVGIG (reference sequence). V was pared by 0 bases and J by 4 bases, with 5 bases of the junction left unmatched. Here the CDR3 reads CAWSVRLAGRYNEQFF. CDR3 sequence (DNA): TGTGCCTGGAGTGTGAGACTAGCGGGAAGGTACAATGAGCAGTTCTTC.

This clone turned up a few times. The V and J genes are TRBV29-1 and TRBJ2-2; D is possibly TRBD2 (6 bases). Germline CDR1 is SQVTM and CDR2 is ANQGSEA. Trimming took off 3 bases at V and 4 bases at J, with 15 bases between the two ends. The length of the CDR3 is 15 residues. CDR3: CSVDLEGRSTGELFF. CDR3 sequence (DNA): TGCAGCGTTGATTTGGAGGGTCGGAGCACCGGGGAGCTGTTTTTT.

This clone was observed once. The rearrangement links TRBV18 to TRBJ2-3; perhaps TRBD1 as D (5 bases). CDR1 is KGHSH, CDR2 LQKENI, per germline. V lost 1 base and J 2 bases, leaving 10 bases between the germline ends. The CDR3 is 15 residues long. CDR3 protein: CASSPLTDTTDTQYF. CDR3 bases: TGTGCCAGCTCACCACTGACGGACACCACAGATACGCAGTATTTT.

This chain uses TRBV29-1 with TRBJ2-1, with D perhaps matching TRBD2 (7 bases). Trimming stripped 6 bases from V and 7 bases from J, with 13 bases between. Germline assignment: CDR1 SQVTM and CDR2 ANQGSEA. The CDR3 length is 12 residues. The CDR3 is CSVGRGRNEQFF. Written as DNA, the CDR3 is TGCAGCGTAGGGCGGGGGCGAAATGAGCAGTTCTTC.

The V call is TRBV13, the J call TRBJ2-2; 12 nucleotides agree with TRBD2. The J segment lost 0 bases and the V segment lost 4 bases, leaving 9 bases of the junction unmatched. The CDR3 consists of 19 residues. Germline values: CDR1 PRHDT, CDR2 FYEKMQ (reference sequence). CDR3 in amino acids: CASSYHRTSGAPNTGELFF. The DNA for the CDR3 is TGTGCCAGCAGCTATCACCGGACTAGCGGGGCCCCGAACACCGGGGAGCTGTTTTTT.

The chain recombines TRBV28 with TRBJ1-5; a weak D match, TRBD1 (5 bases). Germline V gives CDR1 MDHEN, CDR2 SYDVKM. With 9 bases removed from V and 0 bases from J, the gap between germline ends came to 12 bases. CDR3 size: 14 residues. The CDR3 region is CASRQSNSNQPQHF. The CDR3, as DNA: TGTGCCAGTCGACAGAGTAATAGCAATCAGCCCCAGCATTTT.

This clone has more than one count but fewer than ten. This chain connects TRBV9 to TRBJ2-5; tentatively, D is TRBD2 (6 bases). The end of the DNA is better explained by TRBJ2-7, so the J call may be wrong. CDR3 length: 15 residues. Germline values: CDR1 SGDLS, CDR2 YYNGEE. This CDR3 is CASSVGTPSSYEQYF. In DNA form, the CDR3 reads TGTGCCAGCAGCGTTGGGACTCCAAGCTCCTACGAGCAGTACTTC.

The CDR3 coding sequence is TGTGCCTGGAGTCGCCAAACTGCAGGGGACGCTTTCTTT. Protein sequence: CAWSRQTAGDAFF. J is TRBJ1-1 and V is TRBV30; perhaps TRBD1 as D (6 bases). Germline CDR1 and CDR2: GTSNPN and SVGIG (reference sequence). Trimming took off 2 bases at V and 11 bases at J, with 18 bases between the two ends. This CDR3 contains 13 residues. The full variable domain, completed using reference TRBV30 and TRBJ1-1, is SQTIHQWPATLVQPVGSPLSLECTVEGTSNPNLYWYRQAAGRGLQLLFYSVGIGQISSEVPQNLSASRPQDRQFILSSKKLLLSDSGFYLCAWSRQTAGDAFFGQGTRLTVV.

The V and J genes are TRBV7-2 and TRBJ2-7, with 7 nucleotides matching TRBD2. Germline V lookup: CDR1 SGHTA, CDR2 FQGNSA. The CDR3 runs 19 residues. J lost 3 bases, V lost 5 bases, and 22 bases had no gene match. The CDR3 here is CASSQPQVSQREWDYEQYV. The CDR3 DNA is TGTGCCAGCAGCCAACCCCAAGTTTCCCAGCGGGAATGGGACTACGAGCAGTACGTC.

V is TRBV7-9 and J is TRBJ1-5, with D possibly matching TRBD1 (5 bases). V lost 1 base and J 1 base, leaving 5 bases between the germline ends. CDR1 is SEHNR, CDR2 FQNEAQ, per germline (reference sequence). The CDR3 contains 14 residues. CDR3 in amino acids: CASSLEGSNQPQHF. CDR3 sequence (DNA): TGTGCCAGCAGCTTAGAGGGGAGCAATCAGCCCCAGCATTTT.

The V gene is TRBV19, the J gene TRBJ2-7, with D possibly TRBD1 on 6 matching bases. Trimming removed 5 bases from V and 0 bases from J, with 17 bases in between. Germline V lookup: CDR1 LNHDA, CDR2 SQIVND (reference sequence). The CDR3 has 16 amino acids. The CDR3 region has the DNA TGTGCCAGTAGTCGAACCCACCTGGACAGCTCCTACGAGCAGTACTTC. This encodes CASSRTHLDSSYEQYF.

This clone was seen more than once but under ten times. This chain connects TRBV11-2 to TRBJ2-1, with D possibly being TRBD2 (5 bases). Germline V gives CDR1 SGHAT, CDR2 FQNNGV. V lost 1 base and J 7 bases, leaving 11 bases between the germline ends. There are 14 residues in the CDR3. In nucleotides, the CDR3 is TGTGCCAGCAGCTTAGTGGGAGTTAGAAATGAGCAGTTCTTC. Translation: CASSLVGVRNEQFF.

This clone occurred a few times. The CDR3 protein is CASSLGQIADTQYF. The CDR3 DNA is TGTGCCAGCAGTTTAGGGCAGATTGCAGATACGCAGTATTTT. This chain joins TRBV28 and TRBJ2-3; D is unresolved. Germline CDR1 MDHEN, CDR2 SYDVKM. The germline V and J ends were trimmed by 2 bases and 4 bases, with 10 bases remaining between them. The CDR3 is made up of 14 amino acids.

The CDR3 spells CASSVRENTEAFF. CDR3 sequence (DNA): TGCGCCAGCAGCGTCCGAGAGAACACTGAAGCTTTCTTT. The chain combines TRBV5-1 with TRBJ1-1; D is unresolved. Trimming removed 4 bases from V and 1 base from J, with 8 bases in between. In germline, CDR1 is SGHRS, CDR2 YFSETQ. The length of the CDR3 is 13 residues.

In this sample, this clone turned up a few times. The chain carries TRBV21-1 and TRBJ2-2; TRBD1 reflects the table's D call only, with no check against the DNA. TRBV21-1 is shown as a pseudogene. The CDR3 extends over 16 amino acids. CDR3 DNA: TGTGCCAGCAGCAATTCGGACAGGGTGCGCACCGGGGAGCTGTTTTTT. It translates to CASSNSDRVRTGELFF.